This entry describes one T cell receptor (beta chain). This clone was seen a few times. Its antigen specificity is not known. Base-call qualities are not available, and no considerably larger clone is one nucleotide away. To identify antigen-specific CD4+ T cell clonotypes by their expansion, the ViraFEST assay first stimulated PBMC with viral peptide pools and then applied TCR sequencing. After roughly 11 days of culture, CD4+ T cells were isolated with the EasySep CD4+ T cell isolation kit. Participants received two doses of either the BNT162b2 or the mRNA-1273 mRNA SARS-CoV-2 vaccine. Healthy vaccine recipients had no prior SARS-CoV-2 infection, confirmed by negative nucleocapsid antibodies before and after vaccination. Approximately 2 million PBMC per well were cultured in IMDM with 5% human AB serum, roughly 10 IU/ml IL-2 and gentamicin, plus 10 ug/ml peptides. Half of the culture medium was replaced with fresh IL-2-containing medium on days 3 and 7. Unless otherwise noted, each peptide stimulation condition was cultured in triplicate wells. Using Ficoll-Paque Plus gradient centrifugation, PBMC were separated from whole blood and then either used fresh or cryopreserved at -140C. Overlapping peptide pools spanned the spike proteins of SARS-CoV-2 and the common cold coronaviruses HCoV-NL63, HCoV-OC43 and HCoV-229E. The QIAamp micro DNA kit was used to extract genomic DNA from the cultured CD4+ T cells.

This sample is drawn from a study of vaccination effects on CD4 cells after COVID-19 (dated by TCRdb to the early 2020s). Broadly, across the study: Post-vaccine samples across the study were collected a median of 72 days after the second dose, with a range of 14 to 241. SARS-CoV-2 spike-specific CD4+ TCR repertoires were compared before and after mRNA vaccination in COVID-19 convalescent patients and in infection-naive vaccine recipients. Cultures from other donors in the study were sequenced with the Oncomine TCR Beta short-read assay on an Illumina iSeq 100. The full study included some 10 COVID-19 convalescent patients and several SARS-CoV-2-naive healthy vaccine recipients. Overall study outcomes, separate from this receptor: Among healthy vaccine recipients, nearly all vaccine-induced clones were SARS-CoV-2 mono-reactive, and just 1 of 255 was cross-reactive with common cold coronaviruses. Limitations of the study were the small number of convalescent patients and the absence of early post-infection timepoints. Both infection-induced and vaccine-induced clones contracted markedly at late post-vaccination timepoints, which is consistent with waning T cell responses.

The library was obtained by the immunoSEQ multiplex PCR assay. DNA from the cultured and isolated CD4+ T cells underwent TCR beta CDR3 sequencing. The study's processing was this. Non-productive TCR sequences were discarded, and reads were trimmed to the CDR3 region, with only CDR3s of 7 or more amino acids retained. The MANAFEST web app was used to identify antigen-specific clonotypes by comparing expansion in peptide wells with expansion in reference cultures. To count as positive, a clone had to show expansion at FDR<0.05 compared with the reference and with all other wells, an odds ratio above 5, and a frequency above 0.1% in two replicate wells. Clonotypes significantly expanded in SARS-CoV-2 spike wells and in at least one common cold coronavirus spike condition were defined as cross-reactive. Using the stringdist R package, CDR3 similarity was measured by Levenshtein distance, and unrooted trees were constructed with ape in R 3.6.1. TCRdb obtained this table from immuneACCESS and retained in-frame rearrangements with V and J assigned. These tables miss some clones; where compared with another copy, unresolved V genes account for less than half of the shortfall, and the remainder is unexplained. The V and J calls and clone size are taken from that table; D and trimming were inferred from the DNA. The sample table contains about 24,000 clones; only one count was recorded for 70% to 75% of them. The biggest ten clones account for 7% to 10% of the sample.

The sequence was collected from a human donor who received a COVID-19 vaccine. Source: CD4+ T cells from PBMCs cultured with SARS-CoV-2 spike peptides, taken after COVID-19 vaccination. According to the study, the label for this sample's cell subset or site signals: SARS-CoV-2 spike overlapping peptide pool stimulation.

The nucleotides read TGTGCCAGCTCACCACAGGGGAGGAACTATGGCTACACCTTC. Its product reads: CASSPQGRNYGYTF. The sequence is built from TRBV18 and TRBJ1-2; TRBD1 is possibly the D segment (5 matching bases). The CDR3 covers 14 residues, taking in both the cysteine and the phenylalanine. Left in the record is the CDR3 DNA by itself, 42 bases read in frame from the first base. Based on the germline V gene, the CDR1 and CDR2 sequences are KGHSH and LQKENI. The V and J ends are trimmed by 1 base and 2 bases, leaving 8 bases between them.